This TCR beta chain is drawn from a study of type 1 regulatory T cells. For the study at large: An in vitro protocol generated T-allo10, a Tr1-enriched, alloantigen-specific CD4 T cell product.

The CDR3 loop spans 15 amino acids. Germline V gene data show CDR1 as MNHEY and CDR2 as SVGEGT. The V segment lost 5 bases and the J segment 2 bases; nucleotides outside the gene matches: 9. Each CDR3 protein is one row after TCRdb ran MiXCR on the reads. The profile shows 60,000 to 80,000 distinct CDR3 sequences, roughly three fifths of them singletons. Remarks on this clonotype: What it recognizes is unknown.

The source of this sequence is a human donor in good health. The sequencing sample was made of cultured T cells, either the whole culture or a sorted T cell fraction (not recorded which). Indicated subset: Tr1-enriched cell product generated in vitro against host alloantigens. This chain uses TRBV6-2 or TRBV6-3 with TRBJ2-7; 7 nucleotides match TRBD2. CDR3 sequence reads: CASSPPGTIPYEQYF. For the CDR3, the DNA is TGTGCCAGCAGTCCGCCCGGGACTATTCCCTACGAGCAGTACTTC.